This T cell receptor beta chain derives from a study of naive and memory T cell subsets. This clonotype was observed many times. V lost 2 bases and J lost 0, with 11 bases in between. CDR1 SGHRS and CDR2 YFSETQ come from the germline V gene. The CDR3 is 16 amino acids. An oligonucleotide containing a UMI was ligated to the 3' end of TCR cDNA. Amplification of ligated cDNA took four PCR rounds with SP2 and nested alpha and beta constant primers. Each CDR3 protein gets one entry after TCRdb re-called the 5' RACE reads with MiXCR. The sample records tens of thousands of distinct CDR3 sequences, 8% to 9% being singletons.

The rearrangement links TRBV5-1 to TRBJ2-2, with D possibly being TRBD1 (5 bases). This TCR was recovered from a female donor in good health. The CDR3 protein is CASSFQGSANTGELFF. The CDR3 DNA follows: TGCGCCAGCAGCTTCCAGGGCTCCGCGAACACCGGGGAGCTGTTTTTT.